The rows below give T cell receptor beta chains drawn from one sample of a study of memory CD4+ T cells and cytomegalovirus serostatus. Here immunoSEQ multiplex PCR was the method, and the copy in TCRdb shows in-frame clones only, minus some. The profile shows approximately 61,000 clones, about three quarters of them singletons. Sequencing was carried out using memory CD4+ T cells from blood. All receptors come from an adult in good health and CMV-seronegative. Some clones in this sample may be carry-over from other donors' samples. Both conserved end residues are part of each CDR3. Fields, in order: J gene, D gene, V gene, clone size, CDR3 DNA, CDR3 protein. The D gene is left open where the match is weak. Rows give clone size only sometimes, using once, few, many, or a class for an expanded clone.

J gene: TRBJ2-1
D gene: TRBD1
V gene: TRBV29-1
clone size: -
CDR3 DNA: TGCAGCGTGGCCGGACAGGGCTCCTACAATGAGCAGTTCTTC
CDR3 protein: CSVAGQGSYNEQFF

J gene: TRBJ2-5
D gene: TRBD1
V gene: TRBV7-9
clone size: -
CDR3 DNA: TGTGCCAGCAGCCCCGGGACAGGGGGAGAGACCCAGTACTTC
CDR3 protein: CASSPGTGGETQYF

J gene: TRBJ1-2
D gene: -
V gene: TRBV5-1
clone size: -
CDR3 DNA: TGCGCCAGCCAGCCCGGAAGGGCGGTATCTAACTATGGCTACACCTTC
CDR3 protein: CASQPGRAVSNYGYTF

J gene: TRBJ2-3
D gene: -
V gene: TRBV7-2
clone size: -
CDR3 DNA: TGTGCCAGCAGCTCGCGCTGGTTCGGTCCTAGCACAGATACGCAGTATTTT
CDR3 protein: CASSSRWFGPSTDTQYF

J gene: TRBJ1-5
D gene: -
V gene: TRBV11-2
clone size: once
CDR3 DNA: TGTGCCAGCAGCTTATCGGGGGGAATCCCCAATCAGCCCCAGCATTTT
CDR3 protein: CASSLSGGIPNQPQHF

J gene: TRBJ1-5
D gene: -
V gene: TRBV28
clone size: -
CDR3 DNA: TGTGCCAGCGGCCTGGGTCAGGGAACTGGGCCCCAGCATTTT
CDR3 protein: CASGLGQGTGPQHF

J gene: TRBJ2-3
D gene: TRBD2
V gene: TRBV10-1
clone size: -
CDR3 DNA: TGCGCCAGCAGTGAGTCGACAGCGGGGGGGCGAGATACGCAGTATTTT
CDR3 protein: CASSESTAGGRDTQYF

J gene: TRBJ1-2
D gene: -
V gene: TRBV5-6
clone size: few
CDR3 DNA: TGTGCCAGCAGCTTTAGTGTCGGCCACTATGGCTACACCTTC
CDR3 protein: CASSFSVGHYGYTF

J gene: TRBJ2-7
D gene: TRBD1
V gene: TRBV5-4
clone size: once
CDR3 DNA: TGTGCCAGCAGCTCGACAGGGGATATGTACGAGCAGTACTTC
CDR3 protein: CASSSTGDMYEQYF

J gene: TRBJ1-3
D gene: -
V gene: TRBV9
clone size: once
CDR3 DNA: TGTGCCAGCAGCGGGGCGGGTTACTTCGGAAACACCATATATTTT
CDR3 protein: CASSGAGYFGNTIYF

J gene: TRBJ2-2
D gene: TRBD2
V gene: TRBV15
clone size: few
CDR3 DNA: TGTGCCACCAGCGGACCGACTAGCGGGACCGGGGAGCTGTTTTTT
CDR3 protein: CATSGPTSGTGELFF

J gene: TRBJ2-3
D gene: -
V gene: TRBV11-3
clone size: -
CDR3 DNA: TGTGCCAGCAGCTTCACCGGGGAAGATACGCAGTATTTT
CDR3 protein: CASSFTGEDTQYF

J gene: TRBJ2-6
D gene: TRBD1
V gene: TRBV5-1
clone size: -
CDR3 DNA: TGCGCCAGCAGCCCGCGGGACAGGAAGACTGGGGCCAACGTCCTGACTTTC
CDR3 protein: CASSPRDRKTGANVLTF

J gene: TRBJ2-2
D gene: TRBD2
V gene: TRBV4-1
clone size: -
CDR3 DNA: TGCGCCAGCAGCCAATACGGGGGGACGAACACCGGGGAGCTGTTTTTT
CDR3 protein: CASSQYGGTNTGELFF

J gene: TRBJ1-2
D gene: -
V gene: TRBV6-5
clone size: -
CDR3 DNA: TGTGCCAGCCTAAAGCCTAACTATGGCTACACCTTC
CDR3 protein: CASLKPNYGYTF

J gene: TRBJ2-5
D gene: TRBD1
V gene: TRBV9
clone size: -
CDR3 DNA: TGTGCCAGCAGCGAGACAGGGATGAGCCAAGAGACCCAGTACTTC
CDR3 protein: CASSETGMSQETQYF

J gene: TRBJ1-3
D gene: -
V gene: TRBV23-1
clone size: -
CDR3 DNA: TGCGCCAGCAAATCCGTTAGGTATGGAAACACCATATATTTT
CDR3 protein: CASKSVRYGNTIYF

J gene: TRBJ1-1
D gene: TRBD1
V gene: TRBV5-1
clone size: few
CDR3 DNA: TGCGCCAGCAGCTTGGTAGGGGACAGGGCGCCGGGAGCTTTCTTT
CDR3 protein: CASSLVGDRAPGAFF

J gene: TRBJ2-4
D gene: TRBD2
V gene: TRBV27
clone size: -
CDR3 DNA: TGTGCCAGCAGTTTTCTAGCGGGGGGGCAAGCCAAAAACATTCAGTACTTC
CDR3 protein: CASSFLAGGQAKNIQYF

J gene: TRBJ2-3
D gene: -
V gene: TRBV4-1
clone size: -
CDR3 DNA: TGCGCCAGCAGCCAATTTTGGAGGGCCAGCACAGATACGCAGTATTTT
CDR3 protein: CASSQFWRASTDTQYF

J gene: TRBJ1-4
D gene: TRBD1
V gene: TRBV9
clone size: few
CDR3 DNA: TGTGCCAGCAGCGTAGTGGACAGGGTTGGGGCTAATGAAAAACTGTTTTTT
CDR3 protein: CASSVVDRVGANEKLFF

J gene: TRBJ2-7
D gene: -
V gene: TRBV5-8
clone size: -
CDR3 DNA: TGTGCCAGCAGCTTGGTCCTCTCCTACGAGCAGTACTTC
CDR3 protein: CASSLVLSYEQYF

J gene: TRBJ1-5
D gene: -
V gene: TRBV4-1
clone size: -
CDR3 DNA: TGCGCCAGCAGCCAAGATGTCCGCAATCAGCCCCAGCATTTT
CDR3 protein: CASSQDVRNQPQHF

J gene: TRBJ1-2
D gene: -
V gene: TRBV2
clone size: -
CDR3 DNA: TGTGCCAGCAGAGCTGCTTTGGGATACTATGGCTACACCTTC
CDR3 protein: CASRAALGYYGYTF

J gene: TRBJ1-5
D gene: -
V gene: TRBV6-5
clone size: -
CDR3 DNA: TGTGCCAGCAGCCCGCCGGGGAACAATCAGCCCCAGCATTTT
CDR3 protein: CASSPPGNNQPQHF

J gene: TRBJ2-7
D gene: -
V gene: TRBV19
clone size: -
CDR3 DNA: TGTGCCAGCGCCCGACAGACAGCCTCCTACGAGCAGTACTTC
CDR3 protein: CASARQTASYEQYF

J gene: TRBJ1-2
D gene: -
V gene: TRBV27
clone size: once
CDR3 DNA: TGTGCCAGCAGTCCGAAAACGGGGCGTAACTATGGCTACACCTTC
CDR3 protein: CASSPKTGRNYGYTF

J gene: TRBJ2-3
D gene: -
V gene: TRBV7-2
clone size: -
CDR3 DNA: TGTGCCAGCAGCTCCACGGGAGCAGATACGCAGTATTTT
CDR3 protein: CASSSTGADTQYF

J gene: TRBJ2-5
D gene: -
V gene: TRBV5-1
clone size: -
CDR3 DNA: TGCGCCAGCAGCCCGTGGGGGCGTAGGGAGACCCAGTACTTC
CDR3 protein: CASSPWGRRETQYF

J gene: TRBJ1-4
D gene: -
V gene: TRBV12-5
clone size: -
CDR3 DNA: TGTGCTAGTGGTCTCGGACTGACGGAGGGAAAACTGTTTTTT
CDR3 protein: CASGLGLTEGKLFF

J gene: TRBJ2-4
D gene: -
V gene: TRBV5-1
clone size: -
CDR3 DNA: TGCGCCAGCAGCTTGGCACACCCCGCAGCCAAAAACATTCAGTACTTC
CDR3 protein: CASSLAHPAAKNIQYF

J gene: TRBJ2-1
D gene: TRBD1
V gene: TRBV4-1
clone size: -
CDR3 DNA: TGCGCCAGCAGCCGTAGAACCGTCAGGGGGCAGCACAATGAGCAGTTCTTC
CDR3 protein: CASSRRTVRGQHNEQFF

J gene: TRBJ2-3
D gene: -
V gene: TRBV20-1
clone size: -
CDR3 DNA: TGCAGTGTCGCCTTTCAAGATACGCAGTATTTT
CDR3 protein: CSVAFQDTQYF

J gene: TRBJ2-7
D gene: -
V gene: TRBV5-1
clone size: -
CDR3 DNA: TGCGCCAGCAGCTTCAGGGGCGAGCAGTACTTC
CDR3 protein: CASSFRGEQYF

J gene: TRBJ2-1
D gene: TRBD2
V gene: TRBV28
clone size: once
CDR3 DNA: TGTGCCAGCAGGAGACTAGCGGGACGACATGAGCAGTTCTTC
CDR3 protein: CASRRLAGRHEQFF

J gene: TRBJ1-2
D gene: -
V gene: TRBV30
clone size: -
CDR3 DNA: TGTGCCGGGGCGGGCTACACCTTC
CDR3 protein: CAGAGYTF

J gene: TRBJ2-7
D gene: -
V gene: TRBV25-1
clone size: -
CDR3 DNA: TGTGCCAGCAGTGAATATGACCGTTACGAGCAGTACTTC
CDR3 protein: CASSEYDRYEQYF

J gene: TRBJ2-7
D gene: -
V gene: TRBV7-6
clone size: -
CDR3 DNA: TGTGCCAGCAGCTTCACACAGGGAAGCGAGCAGTACTTC
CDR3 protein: CASSFTQGSEQYF

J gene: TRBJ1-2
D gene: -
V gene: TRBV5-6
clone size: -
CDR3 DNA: TGTGCCAGCAGCTTGTGGGGGAACTATGGCTACACCTTC
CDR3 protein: CASSLWGNYGYTF

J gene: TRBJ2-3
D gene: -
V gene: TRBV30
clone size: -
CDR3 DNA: TGTGCCTGGAGTAGCGGGCAGACCCGCACAGATACGCAGTATTTT
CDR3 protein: CAWSSGQTRTDTQYF

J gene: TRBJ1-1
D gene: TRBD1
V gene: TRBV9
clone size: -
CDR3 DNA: TGTGCCAGCAGTCCGGGACAGGGGGGGTACACTGAAGCTTTCTTT
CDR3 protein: CASSPGQGGYTEAFF

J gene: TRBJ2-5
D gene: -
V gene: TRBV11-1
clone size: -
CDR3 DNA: TGTGCCAGCAGCTTAATTACAGCGACAGAGACCCAGTACTTC
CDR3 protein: CASSLITATETQYF

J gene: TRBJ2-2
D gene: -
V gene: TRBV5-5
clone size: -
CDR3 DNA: TGTGCCAGCAGGCCCCCTAAGACGGACACCGGGGAGCTGTTTTTT
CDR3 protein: CASRPPKTDTGELFF

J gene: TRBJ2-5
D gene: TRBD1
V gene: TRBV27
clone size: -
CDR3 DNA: TGTGCCAGCACCCCACGAGGGGGCGGTGGAGAGACCCAGTACTTC
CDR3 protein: CASTPRGGGGETQYF

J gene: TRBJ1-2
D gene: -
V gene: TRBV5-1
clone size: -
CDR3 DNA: TGCGCCAGCAGCTTTGGGGGTGGCTACACCTTC
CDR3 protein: CASSFGGGYTF

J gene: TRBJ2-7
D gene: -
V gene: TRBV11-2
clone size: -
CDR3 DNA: TGTGCCAGCAGCTTATCCGCACCTCGAGCCGAGGAGCAGTACTTC
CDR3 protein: CASSLSAPRAEEQYF

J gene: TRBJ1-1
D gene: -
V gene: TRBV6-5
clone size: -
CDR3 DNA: TGTGCCAGCAGTTACGAGGGCAGCGGTGGACGGGAAGCTTTCTTT
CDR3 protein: CASSYEGSGGREAFF

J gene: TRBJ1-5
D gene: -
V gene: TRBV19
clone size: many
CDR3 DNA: TGTGCCAGTCGGAAGGACAGTTATCAGCCCCAGCATTTT
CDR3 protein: CASRKDSYQPQHF

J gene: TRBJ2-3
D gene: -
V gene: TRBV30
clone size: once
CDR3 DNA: TGTGCCTGGTGGCCCCCTAGCACAGATACGCAGTATTTT
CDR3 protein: CAWWPPSTDTQYF

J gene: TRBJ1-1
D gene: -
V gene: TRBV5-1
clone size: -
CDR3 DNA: TGCGCCAGCAGCTCCGGAAGGGCACCGGGGAACACTGAAGCTTTCTTT
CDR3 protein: CASSSGRAPGNTEAFF

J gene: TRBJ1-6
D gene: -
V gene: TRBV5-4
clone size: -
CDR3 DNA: TGTGCCAGCAGCTTGGGACAGGATAATTCACCCCTCCACTTT
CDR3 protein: CASSLGQDNSPLHF

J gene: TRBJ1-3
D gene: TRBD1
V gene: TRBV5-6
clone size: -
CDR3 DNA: TGTGCCAGCAGCCCAACAGGGGCACCTGGAAACACCATATATTTT
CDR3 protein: CASSPTGAPGNTIYF

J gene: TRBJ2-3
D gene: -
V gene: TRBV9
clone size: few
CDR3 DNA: TGTGCCAGCAGCGTCCGGCAGGGGAACACAGATACGCAGTATTTT
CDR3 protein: CASSVRQGNTDTQYF

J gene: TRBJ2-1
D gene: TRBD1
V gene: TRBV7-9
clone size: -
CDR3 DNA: TGTGCCAGCAGCCTCCCGAACAGGGGGTTGACGAAGCAGTTCTTC
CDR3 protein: CASSLPNRGLTKQFF